Following are 25 T cell receptor beta chains from one sample sequenced in a study of tumor-infiltrating lymphocytes in primary liver carcinoma (dated by TCRdb to the late 2010s). Sequencing instrument: Illumina HiSeq 2500. Using a constant-region primer and ProtoScript II reverse transcriptase, TCRbeta-specific cDNA was reverse-transcribed from about 540 ng total RNA. Three nested multiplex PCR rounds, following a slightly modified ARM-PCR procedure, were used to build the TCRbeta libraries. The first two PCR rounds used multiplex TRBV1-TRBV30 forward primers with a Cbeta reverse primer, each for approximately 11 cycles. Starting from the raw public reads, TCRdb applied fastp trimming at Q25, assembled clones with MiXCR and retained in-frame beta chains. Each entry merges the rows of one CDR3 protein and shows their most common DNA and genes. The sample contains around 50,000 distinct CDR3 sequences, about 73% of them found a single time. Jointly, the top ten make up more than 25% of the sample.

Without any cell sorting, total RNA and DNA were co-extracted from roughly 18-30 mg of bulk tissue using the AllPrep DNA/RNA mini kit. Sequences were obtained from liver tumor tissue from sampling region 3. The cell subset or site label, read with the paper, signifies: tumor region T3, left-lateral pole. The receptors here all came from a man aged 40-49 years with primary liver carcinoma and hepatitis B virus infection.

Notes on this clonotype: At one end, the junction sequence differs from germline, possibly due to a read error. This chain uses TRBV11-3 with TRBJ1-1; TRBD1 might be the D (6 bases). CDR3 size: 13 residues. Germline V gene lookup returns CDR1 SGHNT and CDR2 YENEEA. CDR3 sequence reads: CASSLARGAEASF. The CDR3, as DNA: TGTGCCAGCAGCTTAGCAAGGGGGGCTGAAGCTTCCTTT.

Concerning this clonotype: A much larger clone sits a single nucleotide away, making a read error possible. The chain combines TRBV20-1 with TRBJ2-1; 8 bases are a match to TRBD1. Trimming removed 2 bases from V and 8 bases from J; junction bases left unmatched: 5. The CDR3 contains 13 residues. Germline assignment: CDR1 DFQATT and CDR2 SNEGSKA (reference sequence). The CDR3 sequence: CSARSPQGDEQFF. The CDR3 coding sequence is TGCAGTGCTAGATCTCCACAGGGGGATGAGCAGTTCTTC.

This clonotype appeared a single time. This may stem from a read error, because a much larger clone lies one nucleotide away. V is TRBV28 and J is TRBJ2-1; D gene uncertain. CDR1 and CDR2 from the germline V gene are MDHEN and SYDVKM. This CDR3 comprises 16 residues. V lost 5 bases to trimming and J lost 7 bases, with 21 bases between them. The CDR3 sequence is CASSPPRTARLNEQFF. The CDR3 coding sequence is TGTGCCAGCAGTCCCCCCCGGACGGCTCGGTTAAATGAGCAGTTCTTC.

V gene TRBV11-2 combines with J gene TRBJ2-5; D call uncertain. This CDR3 contains 12 residues. Germline-derived CDR1 and CDR2 are SGHAT and FQNNGV. V was trimmed by 10 bases and J by 9 bases, leaving 18 bases between them. DNA for the CDR3: TGTGCCATGAGCTTAGAGGTAAGGGCCCAGTACTTC. Its translation is CAMSLEVRAQYF.

Concerning this clonotype: One end of the junction fails to match germline, which may point to a read error. CDR3 DNA sequence: TGCGCCAGCGGTCCCTATCCCGAGCAGTACTTC. Protein product: CASGPYPEQYF. The chain carries TRBV6-1 and TRBJ2-7; tentative D call: TRBD2 (5 bases). The germline V gene has CDR1 MNHNS and CDR2 SASEGT. The CDR3 consists of 11 residues.

The chain links TRBV11-2 to TRBJ2-7; no clear D gene. The CDR3 runs 14 residues. Germline values: CDR1 SGHAT, CDR2 FQNNGV. V lost 4 bases and J 10 bases, leaving 20 bases between the germline ends. CDR3 in amino acids: CASSSVGLYCDQYF. The CDR3 bases are TGTGCCAGCAGCTCTGTAGGGTTGTACTGCGATCAGTACTTC.

Of note for this clonotype: The junction and the germline gene differ at one end; a read error may be behind it. The rearrangement joins TRBV5-5 to TRBJ2-1; 9 bases match TRBD2. The germline V gene encodes CDR1 SGHKS and CDR2 YYEKEE (reference sequence). The CDR3 totals 14 residues. CDR3 DNA: TGCGCCAGCAGCTGGACTAGCGCCGCCTATGATCAGTTCTTC. Its protein product is CASSWTSAAYDQFF.

As concerns this clonotype: The CDR3 end shows no conserved phenylalanine or tryptophan, and so a read error is likely. The rearrangement links TRBV11-3 to TRBJ2-1; TRBD2 matches 13 bases. This CDR3 has 16 residues. Germline V CDR1 and CDR2: SGHNT, YENEEA. CDR3 region: CASSLSWTSGRGEQFS. The DNA of the CDR3 is TGCGCCAGCAGCTTATCATGGACTAGCGGGAGAGGTGAGCAGTTCTCC.

Concerning this clonotype itself: As the CDR3 is not closed by the conserved phenylalanine or tryptophan, this likely results from a read error. The limits of the CDR3 on the DNA are not certain, so only TCRdb's listed CDR3 is given. This chain joins TRBV16 and TRBJ2-7; TRBD1, the D gene given by the table, was not confirmed from the DNA. The CDR3 is made up of 14 amino acids, end residues included. In germline, CDR1 is KGHSY, CDR2 FQNENV. CDR3 residues: CVSSQSRQWHEQYL.

Points on this clonotype: The conserved closing phenylalanine or tryptophan is absent in this CDR3, likely reflecting a read error. This chain joins TRBV12-3 or TRBV12-4 and TRBJ1-1; no clear D gene. The CDR3 loop spans 15 amino acids. DNA for the CDR3: TGTGCCAGCAGTTTCGGAACTGTCCCGAACGCTGAAGCTTTCTCT. It encodes CASSFGTVPNAEAFS.

Remarks on this clonotype: As the CDR3 is not closed by the conserved phenylalanine or tryptophan, this likely results from a read error. The chain is built from TRBV5-5 and TRBJ2-1; weak D call: TRBD1 (6 bases). The CDR3 loop spans 13 amino acids. Germline V gives CDR1 SGHKS, CDR2 YYEKEE (reference sequence). CDR3 nucleotide sequence: TGCGCCAGCAGCTTGGGGGCTTGCAATGAGCAGTTCATC. Residues: CASSLGACNEQFI.

As concerns this clonotype: The conserved final phenylalanine or tryptophan is absent from the CDR3, which likely points to a read error. The limits of the CDR3 on the DNA are not certain, so only TCRdb's listed CDR3 is given. The rearrangement uses TRBV7-9 and TRBJ2-7; the D call of TRBD1 is as the table states it, not checked on the DNA. The CDR3 spans 14 residues, counting both ends. CDR1 and CDR2 (germline): SEHNR, FQNEAQ (reference sequence). CDR3 residues: CASSPSGREYEPYL.

As for this clonotype: A much larger clone lies a single base off, so this may be a read error. V and J are TRBV24-1 and TRBJ2-1, with D uncertain. This CDR3 comprises 15 residues. Germline V gene lookup returns CDR1 KGHDR and CDR2 SFDVKD. Written as DNA, the CDR3 is TGTGCCGCCAGCTTCGGGTCCCAAGGGTACAATGAGCAGTTCTTC. Its protein product is CAASFGSQGYNEQFF.

V gene TRBV10-3 combines with J gene TRBJ2-2; 7 bases match TRBD1. V gave up 10 bases and J gave up 0 bases; unmatched junction bases: 8. The CDR3 is 15 residues long. Germline CDR1 ENHRY, CDR2 SYGVKD. CDR3 in DNA: TGTGCCACCGGTGTGGGGACAGCGAACACCGGGGAGCTGTTTTTT. This codes for CATGVGTANTGELFF.

This clonotype was found many times. The chain has TRBV6-5 and TRBJ2-7, with a weak D call TRBD2 (5 bases). V lost 6 bases and J lost 3, with 15 bases in between. This CDR3 is built from 14 residues. Germline lookup yields CDR1 MNHEY and CDR2 SVGAGI. The CDR3 bases are TGTGCCAGCAGCCGGGATCGTGAAGGCTACGAGCAGTACTTC. Protein sequence: CASSRDREGYEQYF.

The V gene is TRBV5-6, the J gene TRBJ2-5, with D maybe TRBD2 (6 bases). The CDR3 covers 14 residues. Looked up from germline, CDR1 is SGHDT and CDR2 is YYEEEE. With 1 base removed from V and 8 bases from J, the gap between germline ends came to 15 bases. As DNA, the CDR3 is TGTGCCAGCAGCTTGTTCGGCGGGGAAGGTACCCAGTACTTC. This codes for CASSLFGGEGTQYF. Looking up the rest from reference TRBV5-6 and TRBJ2-5 gives the full variable domain: DAGVTQSPTHLIKTRGQQVTLRCSPKSGHDTVSWYQQALGQGPQFIFQYYEEEERQRGNFPDRFSGHQFPNYSSELNVNALLLGDSALYLCASSLFGGEGTQYFGPGTRLLVL.

A note on this clonotype: Compared with germline, one end of the junction differs, possibly owing to a read error. This chain connects TRBV29-1 to TRBJ2-7, with 13 bases identical to TRBD2. The germline V gene encodes CDR1 SQVTM and CDR2 ANQGSEA. This CDR3 has 15 amino acids. The CDR3 reads CSVRLAGGPRYELYF. The CDR3 region has the DNA TGCAGCGTTCGACTAGCGGGAGGTCCTCGCTACGAGCTGTACTTC.

This clonotype was recorded at least ten times. The chain combines TRBV4-2 with TRBJ2-7; D is perhaps TRBD1 (5 bases). The germline V gene has CDR1 LGHNA and CDR2 YNFKEQ. Trimming removed 0 bases at V and 1 base at J, with 10 bases between. The CDR3 runs to 15 residues. The CDR3 sequence is CASSQERTRSYEQYF. The CDR3 region has the DNA TGTGCCAGCAGCCAAGAACGGACAAGATCCTACGAGCAGTACTTC.

Details on this clonotype: Its ends do not fully match the called genes, so a read error is possible. V gene TRBV6-1 combines with J gene TRBJ2-7; TRBD2 agrees at 10 bases. CDR3 length: 14 amino acids. Germline CDR1 is MNHNS and CDR2 is SASEGT. In DNA form, the CDR3 reads TGTGCCAGCTCCCCTAGCGGGAGTGAAGGCGAGCAATACTTC. As protein: CASSPSGSEGEQYF.

The chain combines TRBV11-2 with TRBJ2-3; D call uncertain. CDR1 is SGHAT, CDR2 FQNNGV, per germline. CDR3 length equals 14 residues. V was pared by 5 bases and J by 4 bases, with 13 bases between. The CDR3 sequence: CASSPSSPPDTQYF. CDR3 DNA sequence: TGTGCCAGCAGCCCGAGCTCCCCGCCAGATACGCAGTATTTT.

This clonotype was seen many times. This chain uses TRBV29-1 with TRBJ2-7; no reliable D call. Deletions cut 5 bases from V and 7 bases from J, with 12 bases between. This CDR3 is 11 amino acids long. From germline, CDR1 is SQVTM and CDR2 ANQGSEA. DNA of the CDR3: TGCAGCGTTCAAATCAGGTTGGAGCAGTACTTC. Translation: CSVQIRLEQYF.

This clonotype was observed at least ten times. This chain links TRBV4-2 with TRBJ2-1; 15 bases line up with TRBD2. V shed 2 bases and J 7 bases; nucleotides not matched to a gene: 9. Germline CDR1 reads LGHNA; CDR2 reads YNFKEQ. This CDR3 has 18 residues. CDR3 bases: TGTGCCAGCAGCCAACCTGGACTAGCGGGAGGGCCTGGGAATGAGCAGTTCTTC. This encodes CASSQPGLAGGPGNEQFF.

Worth noting for this clonotype: A single base separates this from a much larger clone, so it may be a read error. The CDR3 is CSTREGIKETQYF. CDR3 DNA: TGCAGTACTAGAGAGGGGATTAAAGAGACCCAGTACTTC. The gene calls are TRBV20-1 and TRBJ2-5; D assignment may be TRBD1 or TRBD2 (5 bases each). Germline loops: CDR1 DFQATT, CDR2 SNEGSKA (reference sequence). The CDR3 is made up of 13 amino acids.

The V and J genes are TRBV6-1 and TRBJ2-7; D may be TRBD1 or TRBD2 (5 bases each). Germline V lookup: CDR1 MNHNS, CDR2 SASEGT. V gave up 0 bases and J gave up 3 bases, with 18 bases separating them. The CDR3 is made up of 17 amino acids. CDR3 sequence (DNA): TGTGCCAGCAGTGAAGCGCTAGGGACGGGTCCCTTCTACGAGCAGTACTTC. Its translation is CASSEALGTGPFYEQYF.

The gene calls are TRBV7-9 and TRBJ2-7; D is possibly TRBD1 (5 bases). With 9 bases removed from V and 6 bases from J, the gap between germline ends came to 21 bases. The CDR3 totals 14 residues. CDR1 is SEHNR, CDR2 FQNEAQ, per germline (reference sequence). CDR3 protein: CARQAAASRGEQYF. CDR3 coding DNA: TGTGCCAGACAGGCAGCCGCGTCTAGGGGCGAGCAGTACTTC. Complete variable domain (other parts from reference TRBV7-9 and TRBJ2-7): DTGVSQNPRHKITKRGQNVTFRCDPISEHNRLYWYRQTLGQGPEFLTYFQNEAQLEKSRLLSDRFSAERPKGSFSTLEIQRTEQGDSAMYLCARQAAASRGEQYFGPGTRLTVT.